This T cell receptor beta chain originates from a study of T cells in Graves' hyperthyroidism and ophthalmopathy. RNA transcripts provided the source from which TCR beta CDR3 regions were amplified. HTBI primers were employed in a first-round RT-PCR of the TCR CDR3. TCRdb itself ran the multiplex PCR reads through MiXCR, one entry per CDR3 protein. The sample has a few hundred thousand distinct CDR3 sequences; approximately 15% are singletons. Unmatched junction bases numbered 5, after V lost 2 bases and J lost 8 bases. CDR1 SGHRS and CDR2 YFSETQ come from the germline V gene. This CDR3 is 15 amino acids long. In this sample, this clonotype turned up many times.

Sequenced: blood. The chain links TRBV5-1 to TRBJ2-1; 12 positions match TRBD1. This receptor was obtained from a woman aged 25 to 39 with Graves' hyperthyroidism. CDR3 in DNA: TGCGCCAGCAGCTTTCCGGGACAGGGGGCCCATGAGCAGTTCTTC. It yields the protein CASSFPGQGAHEQFF.